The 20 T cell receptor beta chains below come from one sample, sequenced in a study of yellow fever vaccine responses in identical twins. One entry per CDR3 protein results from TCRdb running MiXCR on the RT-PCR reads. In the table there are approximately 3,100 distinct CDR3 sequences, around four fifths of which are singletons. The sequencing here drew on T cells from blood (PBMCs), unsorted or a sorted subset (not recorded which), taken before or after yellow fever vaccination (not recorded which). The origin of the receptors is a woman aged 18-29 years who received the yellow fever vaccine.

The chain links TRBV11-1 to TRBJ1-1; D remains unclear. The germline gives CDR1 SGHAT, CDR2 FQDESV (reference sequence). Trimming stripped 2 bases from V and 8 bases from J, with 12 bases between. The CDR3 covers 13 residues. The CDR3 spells CASSLLLTPEAFF. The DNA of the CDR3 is TGTGCCAGCAGCTTACTTCTCACCCCGGAAGCTTTCTTT.

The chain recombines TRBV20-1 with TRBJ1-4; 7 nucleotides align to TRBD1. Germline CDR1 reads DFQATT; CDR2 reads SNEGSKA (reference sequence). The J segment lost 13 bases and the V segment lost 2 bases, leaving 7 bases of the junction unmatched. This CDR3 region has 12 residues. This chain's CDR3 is CSARTVGTVLFF. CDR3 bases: TGCAGTGCTAGAACAGTGGGGACAGTACTGTTTTTT.

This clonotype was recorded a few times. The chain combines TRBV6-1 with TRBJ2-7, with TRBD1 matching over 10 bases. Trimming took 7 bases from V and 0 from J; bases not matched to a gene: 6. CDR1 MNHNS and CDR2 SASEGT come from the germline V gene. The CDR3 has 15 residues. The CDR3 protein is CASMTGGYSSYEQYF. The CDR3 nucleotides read TGTGCCAGCATGACAGGGGGCTATAGCTCCTACGAGCAGTACTTC.

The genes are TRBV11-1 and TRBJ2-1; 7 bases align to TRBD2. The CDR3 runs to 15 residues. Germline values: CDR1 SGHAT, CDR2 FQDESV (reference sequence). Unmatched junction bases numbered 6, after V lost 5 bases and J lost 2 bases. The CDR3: CASSAGEKPYNEQFF. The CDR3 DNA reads TGTGCCAGCAGCGCGGGAGAGAAACCCTACAATGAGCAGTTCTTC.

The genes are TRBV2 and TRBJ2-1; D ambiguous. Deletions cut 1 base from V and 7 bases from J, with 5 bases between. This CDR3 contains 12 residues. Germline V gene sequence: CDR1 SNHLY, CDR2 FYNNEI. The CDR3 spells CASSEVLNEQFF. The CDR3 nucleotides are TGTGCCAGCAGTGAAGTCTTGAATGAGCAGTTCTTC.

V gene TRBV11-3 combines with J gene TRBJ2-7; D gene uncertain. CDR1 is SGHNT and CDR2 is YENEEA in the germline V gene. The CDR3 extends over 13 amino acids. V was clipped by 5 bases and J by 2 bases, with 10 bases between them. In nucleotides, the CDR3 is TGTGCCAGCAGCACGGGCCCTACCTACGAGCAGTACTTC. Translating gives CASSTGPTYEQYF.

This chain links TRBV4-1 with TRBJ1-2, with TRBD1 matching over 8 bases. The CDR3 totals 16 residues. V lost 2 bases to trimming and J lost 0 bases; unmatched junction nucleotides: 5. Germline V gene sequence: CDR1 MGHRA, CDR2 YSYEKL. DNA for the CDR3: TGCGCCAGCAGCCAACCAATGGACAGGGCTAACTATGGCTACACCTTC. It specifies CASSQPMDRANYGYTF.

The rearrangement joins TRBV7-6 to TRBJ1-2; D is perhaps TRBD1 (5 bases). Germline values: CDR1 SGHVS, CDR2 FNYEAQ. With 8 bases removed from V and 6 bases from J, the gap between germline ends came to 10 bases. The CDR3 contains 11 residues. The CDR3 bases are TGTGCCAGCGGGACGGGGCATGGCTACACCTTC. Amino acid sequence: CASGTGHGYTF.

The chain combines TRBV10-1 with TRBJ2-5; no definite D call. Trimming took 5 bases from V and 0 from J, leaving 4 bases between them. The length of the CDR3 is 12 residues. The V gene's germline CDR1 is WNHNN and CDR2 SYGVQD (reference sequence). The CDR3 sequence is CASSPDQETQYF. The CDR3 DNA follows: TGCGCCAGCAGTCCGGACCAAGAGACCCAGTACTTC.

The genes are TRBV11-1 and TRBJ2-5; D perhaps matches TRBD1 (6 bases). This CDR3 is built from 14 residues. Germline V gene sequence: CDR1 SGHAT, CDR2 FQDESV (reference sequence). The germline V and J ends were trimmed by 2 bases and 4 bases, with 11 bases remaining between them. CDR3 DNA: TGTGCCAGCAGCTTACCCTTCAGGGGAGAGACCCAGTACTTC. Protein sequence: CASSLPFRGETQYF.

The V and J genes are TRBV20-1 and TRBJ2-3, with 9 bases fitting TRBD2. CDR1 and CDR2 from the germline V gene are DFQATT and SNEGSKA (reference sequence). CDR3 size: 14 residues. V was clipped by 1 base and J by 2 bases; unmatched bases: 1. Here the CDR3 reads CSARVAGVTDTQYF. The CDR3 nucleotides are TGCAGTGCTAGAGTAGCGGGAGTCACAGATACGCAGTATTTT.

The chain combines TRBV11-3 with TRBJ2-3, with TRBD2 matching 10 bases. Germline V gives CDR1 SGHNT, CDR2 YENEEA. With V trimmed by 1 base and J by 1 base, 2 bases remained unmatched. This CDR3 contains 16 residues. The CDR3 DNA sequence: TGTGCCAGCAGCTTAGGTACTAGCGGGGGCACAGATACGCAGTATTTT. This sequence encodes CASSLGTSGGTDTQYF.

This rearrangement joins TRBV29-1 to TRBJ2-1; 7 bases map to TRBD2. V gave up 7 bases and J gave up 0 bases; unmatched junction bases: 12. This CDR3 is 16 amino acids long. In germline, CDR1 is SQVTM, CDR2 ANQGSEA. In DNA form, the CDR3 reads TGCAGCGGCCTCTTTCCGGGACTAATCTCCTACAATGAGCAGTTCTTC. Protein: CSGLFPGLISYNEQFF.

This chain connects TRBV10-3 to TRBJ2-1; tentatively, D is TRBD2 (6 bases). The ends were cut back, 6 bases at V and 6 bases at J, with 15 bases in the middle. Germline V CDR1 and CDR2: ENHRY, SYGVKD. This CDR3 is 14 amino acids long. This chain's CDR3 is CAISPAGPGNEQFF. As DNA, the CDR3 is TGTGCCATCAGCCCTGCGGGGCCGGGCAATGAGCAGTTCTTC.

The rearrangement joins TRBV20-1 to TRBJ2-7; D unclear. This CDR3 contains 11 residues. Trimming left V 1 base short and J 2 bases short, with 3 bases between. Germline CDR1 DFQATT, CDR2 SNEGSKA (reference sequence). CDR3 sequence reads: CSARATYEQYF. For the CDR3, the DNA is TGCAGTGCTAGAGCAACCTACGAGCAGTACTTC.

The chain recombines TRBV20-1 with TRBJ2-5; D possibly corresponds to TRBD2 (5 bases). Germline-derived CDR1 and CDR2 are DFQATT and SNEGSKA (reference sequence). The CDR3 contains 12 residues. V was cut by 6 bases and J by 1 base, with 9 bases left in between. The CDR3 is CSAAEGQETQYF. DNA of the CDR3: TGCAGTGCCGCAGAGGGCCAAGAGACCCAGTACTTC.

The CDR3 coding sequence is TGCAGCGTTGAAGGTCGTCGGGGATCCTACGAGCAGTACTTC. Residues: CSVEGRRGSYEQYF. This chain joins TRBV29-1 and TRBJ2-7; maybe TRBD2 (5 bases). Looked up from germline, CDR1 is SQVTM and CDR2 is ANQGSEA. There are 14 residues in the CDR3. Trimming removed 1 base from V and 1 base from J, with 11 bases in between.

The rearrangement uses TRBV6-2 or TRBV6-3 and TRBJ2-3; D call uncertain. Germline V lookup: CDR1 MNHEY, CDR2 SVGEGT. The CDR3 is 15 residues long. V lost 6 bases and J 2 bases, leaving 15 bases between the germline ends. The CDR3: CASSYDSPFTDTQYF. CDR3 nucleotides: TGTGCCAGCAGCTATGACTCACCGTTCACAGATACGCAGTATTTT.

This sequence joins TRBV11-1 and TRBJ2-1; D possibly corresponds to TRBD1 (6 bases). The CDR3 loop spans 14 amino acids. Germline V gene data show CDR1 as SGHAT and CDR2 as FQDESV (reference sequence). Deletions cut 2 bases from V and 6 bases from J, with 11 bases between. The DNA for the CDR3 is TGTGCCAGCAGCTTAATCGCAGGGGTCAATGAGCAGTTCTTC. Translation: CASSLIAGVNEQFF. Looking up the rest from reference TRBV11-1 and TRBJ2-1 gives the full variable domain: EAEVAQSPRYKITEKSQAVAFWCDPISGHATLYWYRQILGQGPELLVQFQDESVVDDSQLPKDRFSAERLKGVDSTLKIQPAELGDSAMYLCASSLIAGVNEQFFGPGTRLTVL.

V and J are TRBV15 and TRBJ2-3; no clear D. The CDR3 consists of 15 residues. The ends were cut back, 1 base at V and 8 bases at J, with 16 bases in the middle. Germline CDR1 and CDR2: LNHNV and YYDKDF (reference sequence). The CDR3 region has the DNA TGTGCCACCAGCAGAGTGGTGGTTACGGGTTCTACGCAGTATTTT. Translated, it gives CATSRVVVTGSTQYF.